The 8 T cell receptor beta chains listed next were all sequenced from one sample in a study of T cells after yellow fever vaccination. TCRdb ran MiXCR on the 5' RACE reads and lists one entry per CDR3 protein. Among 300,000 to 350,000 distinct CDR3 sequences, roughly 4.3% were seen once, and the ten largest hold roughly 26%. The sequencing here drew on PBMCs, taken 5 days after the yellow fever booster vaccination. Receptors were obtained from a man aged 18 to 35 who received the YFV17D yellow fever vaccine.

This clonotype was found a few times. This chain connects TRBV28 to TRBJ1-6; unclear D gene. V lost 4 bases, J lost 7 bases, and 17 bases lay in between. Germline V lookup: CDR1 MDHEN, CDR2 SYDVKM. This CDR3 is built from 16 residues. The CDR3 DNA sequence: TGTGCCAGCAGTTATAACCCGGGCATAAGGAATTCACCCCTCCACTTT. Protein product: CASSYNPGIRNSPLHF.

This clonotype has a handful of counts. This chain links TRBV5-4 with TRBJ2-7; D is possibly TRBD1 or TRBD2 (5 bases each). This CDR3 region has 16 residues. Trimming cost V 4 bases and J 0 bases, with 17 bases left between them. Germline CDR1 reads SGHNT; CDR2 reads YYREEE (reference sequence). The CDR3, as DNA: TGTGCCAGCAGCCGGAAGTCGGGGACCAACTCCTACGAGCAGTACTTC. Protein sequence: CASSRKSGTNSYEQYF.

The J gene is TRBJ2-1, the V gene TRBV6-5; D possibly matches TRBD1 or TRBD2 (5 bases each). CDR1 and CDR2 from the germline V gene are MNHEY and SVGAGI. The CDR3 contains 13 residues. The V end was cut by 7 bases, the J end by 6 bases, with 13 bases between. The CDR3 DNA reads TGTGCCAGCAACCGTCCCGGGACCAATGAGCAGTTCTTC. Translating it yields CASNRPGTNEQFF.

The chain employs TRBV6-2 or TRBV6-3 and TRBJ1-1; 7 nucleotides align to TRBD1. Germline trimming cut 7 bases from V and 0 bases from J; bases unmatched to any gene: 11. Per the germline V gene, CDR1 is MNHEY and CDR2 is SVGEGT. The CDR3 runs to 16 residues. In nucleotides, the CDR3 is TGTGCCAGCAACTTCGGACAGGCCTTATTGAACACTGAAGCTTTCTTT. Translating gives CASNFGQALLNTEAFF.

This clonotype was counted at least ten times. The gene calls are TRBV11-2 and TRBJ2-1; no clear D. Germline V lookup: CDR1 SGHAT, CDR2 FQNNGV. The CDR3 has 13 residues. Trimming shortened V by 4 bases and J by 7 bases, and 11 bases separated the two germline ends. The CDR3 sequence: CASSSALGNEQFF. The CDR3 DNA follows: TGTGCCAGCAGCTCCGCCCTCGGGAATGAGCAGTTCTTC.

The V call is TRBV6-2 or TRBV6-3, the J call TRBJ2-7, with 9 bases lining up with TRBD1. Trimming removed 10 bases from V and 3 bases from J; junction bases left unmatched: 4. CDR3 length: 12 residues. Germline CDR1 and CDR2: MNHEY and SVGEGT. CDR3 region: CATRTGDYEQYF. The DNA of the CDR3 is TGTGCCACCAGGACAGGGGACTACGAGCAGTACTTC.

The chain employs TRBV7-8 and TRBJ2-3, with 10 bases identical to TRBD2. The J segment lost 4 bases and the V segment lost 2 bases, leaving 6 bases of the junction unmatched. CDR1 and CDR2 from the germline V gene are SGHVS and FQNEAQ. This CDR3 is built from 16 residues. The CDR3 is CASSLKRGGRPDTQYF. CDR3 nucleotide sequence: TGTGCCAGCAGCTTAAAGCGGGGGGGCCGGCCAGATACGCAGTATTTT.

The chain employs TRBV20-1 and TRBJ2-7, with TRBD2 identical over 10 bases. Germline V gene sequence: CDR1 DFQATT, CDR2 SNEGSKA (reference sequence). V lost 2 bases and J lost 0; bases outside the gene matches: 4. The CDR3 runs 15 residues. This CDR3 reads CSARSLAGASYEQYF. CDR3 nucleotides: TGCAGTGCTAGATCCCTAGCGGGGGCCTCCTACGAGCAGTACTTC.